Sequencing of this TCR beta chain was carried out in a study of regulatory dendritic cells for organ transplantation. This table comes from immunoSEQ multiplex PCR, and its TCRdb copy is limited to in-frame clones, with some not included. Of about 5,400 clones listed, under 85% are singletons. The CDR3 has 15 residues. Germline values: CDR1 SGHTA, CDR2 FQGNSA. V trimming: 3 bases; J trimming: 6 bases; junction bases outside the gene matches: 10. CFSE-labeled sorted T cells met regulatory or mature dendritic cells for about five days. Comments on this clone: Its antigen is unidentified.

This chain uses TRBV7-2 with TRBJ2-7; 8 bases are shared with TRBD1. The receptor was derived from a human donor in good health. The source material was memory CD8+ T cells from blood cultured with regulatory dendritic cells. Subset specified: CD45RO+ memory T cells. CDR3 nucleotide sequence: TGTGCCAGCAGCTTCGGACAGGGCAAATTCTCCGAGCAGTACTTC. Translation: CASSFGQGKFSEQYF.